One sample yielded the 10 T cell receptor beta chains listed below, sequenced in a study of T cell responses to AZD1222 COVID-19 vaccine. Clones were read by immunoSEQ multiplex PCR, and TCRdb kept only the in-frame ones, dropping some. The table records some 170,000 clones, 70% to 90% of them present only once. The starting material was peripheral blood, obtained on day 0 of AZD1222 vaccination. These receptors all come from an adult in good health.

This CDR3 is CASSQEPGHEQFF. CDR3 bases: TGCGCCAGCAGCCAAGAGCCAGGGCATGAGCAGTTCTTC. This chain joins TRBV4-3 and TRBJ2-1; possibly TRBD1 for D (5 bases). The germline CDR1 and CDR2 sequences are LGHNA and YSLEER. V lost 0 bases to trimming and J lost 8 bases, with 8 bases between them. The CDR3 runs to 13 residues.

The chain links TRBV11-1 to TRBJ2-5; D could derive from TRBD1 or TRBD2 (6 bases each). Trimming shortened V by 4 bases and J by 5 bases, and 17 bases separated the two germline ends. Germline V gene lookup returns CDR1 SGHAT and CDR2 FQDESV (reference sequence). The CDR3 length is 15 residues. The chain's CDR3 is CASSSRGPQGETQYF. The DNA of the CDR3 is TGTGCCAGCAGCTCGCGGGGACCTCAGGGGGAGACCCAGTACTTC.

The chain recombines TRBV19 with TRBJ1-5; no clear D. The germline V gene encodes CDR1 LNHDA and CDR2 SQIVND (reference sequence). Trimming cost V 8 bases and J 6 bases, with 8 bases left between them. CDR3 length: 11 residues. The CDR3 loop is CASGWVQPQHF. The CDR3 bases are TGTGCCAGTGGGTGGGTTCAGCCCCAGCATTTT.

The chain uses TRBV2 and TRBJ1-6; possible D gene TRBD1, 5 bases. Germline values: CDR1 SNHLY, CDR2 FYNNEI. CDR3 size: 15 residues. V lost 6 bases to trimming and J lost 8 bases, with 17 bases between them. CDR3 coding DNA: TGTGCCAGCAGGGAGTGGGGCTATTATGATTCACCCCTCCACTTT. Translated: CASREWGYYDSPLHF.

The chain employs TRBV28 and TRBJ1-5, with D unclear. The germline V and J ends were trimmed by 4 bases and 1 base, with 5 bases remaining between them. The germline CDR1 and CDR2 sequences are MDHEN and SYDVKM. The CDR3 runs to 13 residues. The CDR3: CASSYSSNQPQHF. Here the CDR3 DNA reads TGTGCCAGCAGTTACAGCAGCAATCAGCCCCAGCATTTT.

The genes are TRBV5-4 and TRBJ1-1, with 8 bases lining up with TRBD1. Looked up from germline, CDR1 is SGHNT and CDR2 is YYREEE (reference sequence). V lost 2 bases and J lost 1; bases outside the gene matches: 1. The CDR3 covers 14 residues. CDR3: CASSFDRGNTEAFF. CDR3 nucleotides: TGTGCCAGCAGCTTCGACAGGGGGAACACTGAAGCTTTCTTT.

CDR3 amino acids: CASSFSGGHQPQHF. The CDR3 DNA reads TGTGCCAGCAGCTTTTCAGGGGGTCATCAGCCCCAGCATTTT. V gene TRBV11-3 combines with J gene TRBJ1-5; 7 bases agree with TRBD1. The CDR3 has 14 residues. CDR1 and CDR2 from the germline V gene are SGHNT and YENEEA. After removal of 3 bases from V and 5 bases from J, the junction contained 4 bases not matched to a gene.

This chain connects TRBV25-1 to TRBJ1-4; the match to TRBD1 covers 7 bases. The CDR3 covers 15 residues. The trim removed 4 bases at V and 4 bases at J, leaving 6 bases unmatched. Germline CDR1 MGHDK, CDR2 SYGVNS. CDR3 in amino acids: CASSAQGGRNEKLFF. The CDR3 region has the DNA TGTGCCAGCAGTGCGCAGGGGGGACGTAATGAAAAACTGTTTTTT.

The V gene is TRBV16, the J gene TRBJ1-5, with D unresolved. This CDR3 contains 14 residues. Per the germline V gene, CDR1 is KGHSY and CDR2 is FQNENV. Trimming removed 3 bases from V and 0 bases from J, with 6 bases in between. The CDR3 protein is CASSQEYSNQPQHF. CDR3 nucleotides: TGTGCCAGCAGCCAGGAATATAGCAATCAGCCCCAGCATTTT.

This clone was found a few times. The chain has TRBV6-2 or TRBV6-3 and TRBJ2-2; no clear D. Trimming removed 6 bases from V and 5 bases from J, with 10 bases in between. Germline V gene lookup returns CDR1 MNHEY and CDR2 SVGEGT. This CDR3 is built from 13 residues. CDR3 protein: CASSVGDTGELFF. The CDR3 DNA reads TGTGCCAGCAGCGTAGGAGATACCGGGGAGCTGTTTTTT.